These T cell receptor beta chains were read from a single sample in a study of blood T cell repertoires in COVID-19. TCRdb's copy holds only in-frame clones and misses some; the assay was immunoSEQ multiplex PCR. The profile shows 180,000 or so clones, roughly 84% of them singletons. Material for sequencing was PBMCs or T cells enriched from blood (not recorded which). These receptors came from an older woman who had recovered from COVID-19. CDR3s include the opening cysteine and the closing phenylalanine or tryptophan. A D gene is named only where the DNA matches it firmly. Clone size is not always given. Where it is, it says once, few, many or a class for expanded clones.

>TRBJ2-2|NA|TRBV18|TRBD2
CASSPPGLAANTGELFF
TGTGCCAGCTCACCACCGGGACTAGCGGCGAACACCGGGGAGCTGTTTTTT
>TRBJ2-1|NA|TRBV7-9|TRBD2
CASSKGLAGVNEQFF
TGTGCCAGCAGCAAAGGACTAGCGGGAGTCAATGAGCAGTTCTTC
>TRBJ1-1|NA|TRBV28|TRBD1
CASTEGTGDFTEAFF
TGTGCCAGCACTGAAGGGACAGGGGATTTCACTGAAGCTTTCTTT
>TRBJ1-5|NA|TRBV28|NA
CASTRNGYRLYSNQPQHF
TGTGCCAGCACCCGTAACGGGTACCGTTTATATAGCAATCAGCCCCAGCATTTT
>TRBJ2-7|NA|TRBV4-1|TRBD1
CASSQPGQGIYEQYF
TGCGCCAGCAGCCAACCGGGACAGGGGATCTACGAGCAGTACTTC
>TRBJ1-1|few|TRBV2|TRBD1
CASSGRQGRTMNTEAFF
TGTGCCAGCAGTGGGCGACAGGGGAGAACCATGAACACTGAAGCTTTCTTT
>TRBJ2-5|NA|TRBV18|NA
CASSPRPGSQETQYF
TGTGCCAGCTCACCACGTCCCGGTTCGCAAGAGACCCAGTACTTC
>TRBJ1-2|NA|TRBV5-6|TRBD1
CASSQGTAGGYTF
TGTGCCAGCAGCCAAGGGACAGCCGGGGGCTACACCTTC
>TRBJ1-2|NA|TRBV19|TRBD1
CASTPDRGPGYTF
TGTGCCAGTACCCCGGACAGGGGGCCTGGCTACACCTTC
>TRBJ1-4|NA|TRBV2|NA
CASSEGQETKGFF
TGTGCCAGCAGTGAAGGACAGGAAACTAAGGGGTTTTTT
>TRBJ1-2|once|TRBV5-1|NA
CASSPAARNYGYTF
TGCGCCAGCAGCCCGGCGGCCAGAAACTATGGCTACACCTTC
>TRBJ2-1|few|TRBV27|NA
CASSSRGQFF
TGTGCCAGCAGTTCCCGCGGGCAGTTCTTC
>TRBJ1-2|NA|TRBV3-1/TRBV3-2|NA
CASSAPQSYYGYTF
TGTGCCAGCAGTGCTCCCCAGTCCTACTATGGCTACACCTTC
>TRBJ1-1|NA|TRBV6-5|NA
CASTWEGSTEAFF
TGTGCCAGCACATGGGAGGGGAGCACTGAAGCTTTCTTT
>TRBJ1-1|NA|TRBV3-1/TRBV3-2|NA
CASSDITGSEAFF
TGTGCCAGCAGCGACATTACAGGGTCTGAAGCTTTCTTT
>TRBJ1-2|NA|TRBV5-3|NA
CARSFDGYTF
TGTGCCAGAAGCTTCGACGGGTACACCTTC
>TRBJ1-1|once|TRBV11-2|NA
CASSRSPTEAFF
TGTGCCAGCAGCCGGTCCCCCACTGAAGCTTTCTTT
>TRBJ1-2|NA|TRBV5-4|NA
CASSLSRWGYYGYTF
TGTGCCAGCAGCTTGAGCCGGTGGGGCTACTATGGCTACACCTTC
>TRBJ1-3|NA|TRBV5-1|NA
CASGEGASSGNTIYF
TGCGCCAGCGGGGAGGGAGCGAGCTCTGGAAACACCATATATTTT
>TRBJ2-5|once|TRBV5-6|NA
CASSLDGRGLQETQYF
TGTGCCAGCAGCTTGGATGGGCGGGGGCTGCAAGAGACCCAGTACTTC
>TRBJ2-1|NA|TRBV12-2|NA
CASRFLDRERSYNEQFF
TGTGCAAGTCGCTTTTTGGACAGGGAACGCTCCTACAATGAGCAGTTCTTC
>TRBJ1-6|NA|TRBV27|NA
CASSFTGPRGNSPLHF
TGTGCCAGCAGTTTTACAGGACCTAGGGGAAATTCACCCCTCCACTTT
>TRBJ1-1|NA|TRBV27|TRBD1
CASSLSPTGPSTEAFF
TGTGCCAGCAGTTTATCGCCGACAGGGCCGAGCACTGAAGCTTTCTTT